This TCR beta chain was sequenced in a study of control samples from healthy donors and cancer patients. Here immunoSEQ multiplex PCR was the method, and the copy in TCRdb shows in-frame clones only, minus some. Seen here are approximately 90,000 clones, around 81% observed once, and the top ten hold more than 15%. V trimming: 5 bases; J trimming: 4 bases; junction bases outside the gene matches: 15. CDR1 and CDR2 (germline): SGHRS, YFSETQ. The CDR3 has 18 amino acids. The material sequenced was blood. The origin of this receptor is a man aged 25 to 45 in good health. The chain couples TRBV5-1 to TRBJ2-2; 9 bases agree with TRBD2. CDR3 sequence reads: CASSQAAGGRFGTGELFF. The CDR3 DNA follows: TGCGCCAGCAGTCAAGCGGCGGGGGGGCGATTCGGCACCGGGGAGCTGTTTTTT. Complete variable domain (other parts from reference TRBV5-1 and TRBJ2-2): KAGVTQTPRYLIKTRGQQVTLSCSPISGHRSVSWYQQTPGQGLQFLFEYFSETQRNKGNFPGRFSGRQFSNSRSEMNVSTLELGDSALYLCASSQAAGGRFGTGELFFGEGSRLTVL.